Listed below are T cell receptor beta chains from one sample, sequenced in a study of T cell responses to AZD1222 COVID-19 vaccine. TCRdb's table, derived via immunoSEQ multiplex PCR, lists solely in-frame clones and lacks some. The sample lists roughly 150,000 clones, approximately 86% occurring once. Sequenced material: peripheral blood, taken on day 0 of AZD1222 vaccination. The receptor set was obtained from an adult in good health. The CDR3 runs from the conserved cysteine through the conserved F or W. D genes are given only for firm matches. Clone size is stated in some rows and not others, as once, few, many or a class when expanded.

>TRBJ1-1|-|TRBV29-1|-
CSVLVDGRRGNTPEAFF
TGCAGCGTTCTGGTAGATGGGCGCCGGGGAAACACTCCTGAAGCTTTCTTT
>TRBJ1-1|-|TRBV7-2|-
CASSLAGTHTEAFF
TGTGCCAGCAGCTTAGCCGGGACCCACACTGAAGCTTTCTTT
>TRBJ1-2|-|TRBV7-3|-
CASSQYKGRGYTF
TGTGCCAGCAGCCAGTATAAGGGGAGGGGCTACACCTTC
>TRBJ2-1|-|TRBV28|-
CASSLLGGYNEQFF
TGTGCCAGCAGTTTACTAGGCGGGTACAATGAGCAGTTCTTC
>TRBJ2-1|TRBD2|TRBV5-1|-
CASSLAVGGSYNEQFF
TGCGCCAGCAGCTTGGCCGTTGGCGGGAGTTACAATGAGCAGTTCTTC
>TRBJ2-7|TRBD1|TRBV6-5|-
CASSSGTALTEQYF
TGTGCCAGCAGCTCCGGGACAGCTCTTACCGAGCAGTACTTC
>TRBJ1-3|-|TRBV4-1|-
CASSQDYRDTGNTIYF
TGCGCCAGCAGCCAAGATTACAGGGATACTGGAAACACCATATATTTT
>TRBJ2-1|TRBD2|TRBV4-3|-
CASSQVGLAGGNEQFF
TGCGCCAGCAGCCAAGTAGGGCTAGCGGGAGGCAATGAGCAGTTCTTC
>TRBJ1-1|-|TRBV7-8|-
CASSLHQDTEAFF
TGTGCCAGCAGCTTACATCAGGACACTGAAGCTTTCTTT
>TRBJ1-4|-|TRBV9|-
CASSHLQGLDEKLFF
TGTGCCAGCAGCCACTTACAGGGCCTCGATGAAAAACTGTTTTTT
>TRBJ2-1|-|TRBV5-1|few
CASSWDGTYNEQFF
TGCGCCAGCAGCTGGGACGGCACCTACAATGAGCAGTTCTTC
>TRBJ1-3|-|TRBV10-3|-
CAISESDRTSSGNTIYF
TGTGCCATCAGTGAGTCTGATAGGACGAGCTCTGGAAACACCATATATTTT
>TRBJ1-1|-|TRBV13|-
CASSLAVSSRLAEAFF
TGTGCCAGCAGCTTAGCTGTTTCGTCGAGACTTGCTGAAGCTTTCTTT
>TRBJ2-3|TRBD2|TRBV6-4|-
CASSDGRASTDTQYF
TGTGCCAGCAGTGACGGGAGGGCTAGCACAGATACGCAGTATTTT
>TRBJ2-2|-|TRBV9|-
CASSVLARETGELFF
TGTGCCAGCAGCGTACTAGCGAGGGAAACCGGGGAGCTGTTTTTT
>TRBJ2-1|-|TRBV5-1|few
CASNGGSSYNEQFF
TGCGCCAGCAACGGGGGTAGCTCCTACAATGAGCAGTTCTTC
>TRBJ1-3|TRBD1|TRBV18|-
CASSHPLGQGTGNTIYF
TGTGCCAGCTCACATCCCTTGGGACAGGGTACTGGAAACACCATATATTTT
>TRBJ2-6|-|TRBV6-5|-
CASQWVGANVLTF
TGTGCCAGCCAGTGGGTTGGGGCCAACGTCCTGACTTTC
>TRBJ2-6|TRBD1|TRBV3-1/TRBV3-2|-
CASSPRTGIPGANVLTF
TGTGCCAGCAGCCCGAGGACAGGGATCCCTGGGGCCAACGTCCTGACTTTC
>TRBJ1-1|-|TRBV28|-
CASRPTGRESEAFF
TGTGCCAGCAGACCGACAGGTAGGGAATCTGAAGCTTTCTTT
>TRBJ1-2|-|TRBV28|-
CASAVLRGTSYGYTF
TGTGCCAGCGCGGTACTACGGGGCACGAGCTATGGCTACACCTTC
>TRBJ2-7|TRBD1|TRBV30|-
CAWSMGTGDWEQYF
TGTGCCTGGAGTATGGGGACAGGGGATTGGGAGCAGTACTTC
>TRBJ2-1|TRBD2|TRBV5-1|-
CASSLFPSGMINEQFF
TGCGCCAGCAGCTTGTTTCCTAGCGGGATGATAAATGAGCAGTTCTTC
>TRBJ2-7|-|TRBV11-2|-
CASSSRGRWAEQYF
TGTGCCAGCAGCTCTCGTGGAAGATGGGCCGAGCAGTACTTC
>TRBJ2-3|-|TRBV7-6|-
CASSLAGKGQADTQYF
TGTGCCAGCAGCTTAGCGGGGAAGGGCCAGGCAGATACGCAGTATTTT
>TRBJ1-2|TRBD1|TRBV9|-
CASSSGQGDARGYTF
TGTGCCAGCAGCTCAGGACAGGGAGATGCTAGGGGCTACACCTTC
>TRBJ1-1|-|TRBV4-2|-
CASSQESEPEAFF
TGTGCCAGCAGCCAAGAATCGGAGCCTGAAGCTTTCTTT
>TRBJ1-1|-|TRBV10-3|-
CAIAGVPRRGRSPEAFF
TGTGCCATAGCGGGAGTCCCCCGCAGGGGACGATCCCCTGAAGCTTTCTTT
>TRBJ1-1|-|TRBV5-5|-
CASSLAPDSAEAFF
TGTGCCAGCAGCTTGGCCCCGGACAGTGCTGAAGCTTTCTTT
>TRBJ1-2|-|TRBV4-1|few
CASMGHRKNGYTF
TGCGCCAGCATGGGACACCGAAAAAATGGCTACACCTTC
>TRBJ2-1|TRBD2|TRBV19|-
CASSVAGGPLANEQFF
TGTGCCAGTAGTGTGGCGGGAGGGCCCTTGGCGAATGAGCAGTTCTTC
>TRBJ2-6|TRBD1|TRBV10-3|-
CAISEWWDRVWSGANVLTF
TGTGCCATCAGTGAGTGGTGGGACAGGGTGTGGTCTGGGGCCAACGTCCTGACTTTC
>TRBJ2-1|TRBD1|TRBV6-5|few
CASTRDRVVYEQFF
TGTGCCAGCACCCGGGACAGGGTTGTATATGAGCAGTTCTTC
>TRBJ1-3|-|TRBV27|-
CASSLGGLGNTIYF
TGTGCCAGCAGTTTGGGGGGGCTTGGAAACACCATATATTTT
>TRBJ1-2|TRBD1|TRBV2|-
CASTNIPGTGDYGYTF
TGTGCCAGCACCAATATCCCCGGGACAGGGGACTATGGCTACACCTTC